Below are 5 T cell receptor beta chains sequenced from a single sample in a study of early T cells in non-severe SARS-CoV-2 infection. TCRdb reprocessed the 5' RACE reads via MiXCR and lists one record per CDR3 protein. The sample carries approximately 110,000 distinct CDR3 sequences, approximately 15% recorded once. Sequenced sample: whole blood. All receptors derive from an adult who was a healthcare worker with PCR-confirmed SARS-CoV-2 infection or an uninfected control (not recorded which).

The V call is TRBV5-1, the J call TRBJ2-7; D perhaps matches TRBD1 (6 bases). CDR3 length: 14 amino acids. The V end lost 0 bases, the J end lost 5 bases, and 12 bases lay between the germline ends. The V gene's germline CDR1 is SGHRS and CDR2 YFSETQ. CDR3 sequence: CASSLEGTYDEQYF. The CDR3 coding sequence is TGCGCCAGCAGCTTGGAAGGGACATATGACGAGCAGTACTTC.

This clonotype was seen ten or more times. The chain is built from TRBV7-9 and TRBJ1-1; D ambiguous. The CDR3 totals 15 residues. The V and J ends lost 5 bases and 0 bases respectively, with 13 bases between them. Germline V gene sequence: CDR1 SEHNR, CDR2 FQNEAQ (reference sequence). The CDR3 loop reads CASSGRETMNTEAFF. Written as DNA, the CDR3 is TGTGCCAGCAGCGGAAGAGAAACCATGAACACTGAAGCTTTCTTT. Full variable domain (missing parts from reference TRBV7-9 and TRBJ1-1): DTGVSQNPRHKITKRGQNVTFRCDPISEHNRLYWYRQTLGQGPEFLTYFQNEAQLEKSRLLSDRFSAERPKGSFSTLEIQRTEQGDSAMYLCASSGRETMNTEAFFGQGTRLTVV.

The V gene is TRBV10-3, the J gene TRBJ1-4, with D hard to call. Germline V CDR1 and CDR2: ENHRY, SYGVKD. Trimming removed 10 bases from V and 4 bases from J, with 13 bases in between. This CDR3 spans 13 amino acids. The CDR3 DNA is TGTGCCACCTCGGAGGGCCTTAATGAAAAACTGTTTTTT. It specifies CATSEGLNEKLFF.

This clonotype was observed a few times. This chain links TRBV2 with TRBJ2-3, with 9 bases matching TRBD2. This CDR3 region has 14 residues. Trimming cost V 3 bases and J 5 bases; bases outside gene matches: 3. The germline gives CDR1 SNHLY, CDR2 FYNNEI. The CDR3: CASSEGLAEDTQYF. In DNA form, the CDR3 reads TGTGCCAGCAGTGAGGGACTAGCCGAAGATACGCAGTATTTT.

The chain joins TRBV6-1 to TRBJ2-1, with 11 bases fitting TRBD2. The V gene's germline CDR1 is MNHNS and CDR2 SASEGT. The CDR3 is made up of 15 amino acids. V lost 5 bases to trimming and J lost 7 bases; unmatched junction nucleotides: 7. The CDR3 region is CASSLLAGEGNEQFF. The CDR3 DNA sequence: TGTGCCAGCAGTTTACTAGCGGGAGAGGGTAATGAGCAGTTCTTC.